Listed below are T cell receptor beta chains from one sample, sequenced in a study of OX40 agonist ivuxolimab in advanced cancers. Profiled with immunoSEQ multiplex PCR; TCRdb holds only in-frame clones, not every one. The profile shows 90,000 or so clones, 80% to 95% of them singletons. This specimen consisted of CD4+ or CD8+ T cells sorted from blood, obtained in a trial of the OX40 agonist ivuxolimab. All receptors come from an adult with an advanced solid tumor such as melanoma, head and neck, liver or kidney cancer. The CDR3 runs from the conserved cysteine through the conserved F or W. Each record gives: clone size, J gene, V gene, D gene, CDR3 protein, CDR3 DNA. The D gene is left open where the match is weak. For some rows the clone size is stated as once, few or many, or as a class when expanded; others skip it.

.,TRBJ2-5,TRBV28,.,CASSYRQETQYF,TGTGCCAGCAGCTATCGTCAAGAGACCCAGTACTTC
once,TRBJ2-7,TRBV14,TRBD2,CASSPMGLADYEQYF,TGTGCCAGCAGCCCTATGGGACTAGCGGACTACGAGCAGTACTTC
.,TRBJ2-7,TRBV13,.,CASSPGRGAVEQYF,TGTGCCAGCAGCCCGGGTCGGGGGGCCGTCGAGCAGTACTTC
.,TRBJ1-1,TRBV11-2,.,CASSSSGNTEAFF,TGTGCCAGCAGCTCTTCCGGCAACACTGAAGCTTTCTTT
.,TRBJ1-1,TRBV19,.,CASSIGGILQTEAFF,TGTGCCAGTAGTATCGGGGGGATTCTACAGACTGAAGCTTTCTTT
.,TRBJ1-1,TRBV29-1,.,CSVGEGEAFF,TGCAGCGTTGGAGAGGGTGAAGCTTTCTTT
.,TRBJ2-2,TRBV28,.,CASSSNTGELFF,TGTGCCAGCAGTTCCAATACCGGGGAGCTGTTTTTT
.,TRBJ2-2,TRBV5-6,TRBD1,CASTWDSHTGELFF,TGTGCCAGCACCTGGGACAGCCACACCGGGGAGCTGTTTTTT
.,TRBJ2-6,TRBV27,.,CASSFSRVGPNSGANVLTF,TGTGCCAGCAGTTTCTCCAGGGTAGGCCCGAACTCTGGGGCCAACGTCCTGACTTTC
once,TRBJ2-2,TRBV5-1,.,CASSLTGPGELFF,TGCGCCAGCAGCTTAACAGGGCCCGGGGAGCTGTTTTTT
.,TRBJ1-1,TRBV30,.,CAWSVGVRTEAFF,TGTGCCTGGAGTGTTGGGGTGAGGACTGAAGCTTTCTTT
.,TRBJ1-4,TRBV7-6,.,CASSNSPGHFNEKLFF,TGTGCCAGCAGCAATTCTCCGGGACACTTTAATGAAAAACTGTTTTTT
.,TRBJ2-5,TRBV7-8,TRBD2,CASSYVLTSGYQETQYF,TGTGCCAGCAGTTACGTTCTGACTAGCGGGTACCAAGAGACCCAGTACTTC
.,TRBJ1-3,TRBV5-1,.,CASSSTGLDSGNTIYF,TGCGCCAGCAGCAGCACAGGGTTGGACTCTGGAAACACCATATATTTT
.,TRBJ2-1,TRBV9,TRBD2,CASSVSGGEYEQFF,TGTGCCAGCAGCGTAAGCGGGGGAGAATATGAGCAGTTCTTC
.,TRBJ2-1,TRBV7-7,TRBD1,CASSLTGSTYNEQFF,TGTGCTAGCAGCCTGACAGGGTCCACCTACAATGAACAGTTCTTC
.,TRBJ2-7,TRBV6-6,.,CASTLRGGGPYEQYF,TGTGCCAGCACCTTAAGGGGGGGAGGACCCTACGAGCAGTACTTC
.,TRBJ2-5,TRBV9,.,CASSGDDETQYF,TGTGCCAGCAGCGGGGACGACGAGACCCAGTACTTC
.,TRBJ1-2,TRBV7-9,TRBD1,CASSSRGQYGYTF,TGTGCCAGCAGCTCTCGGGGACAGTATGGCTACACCTTC
.,TRBJ1-1,TRBV6-5,.,CASSYSTGTEAFF,TGTGCCAGCAGTTACTCGACGGGCACTGAAGCTTTCTTT
.,TRBJ2-7,TRBV19,TRBD1,CASSMIPTGNYEQYF,TGTGCCAGTAGTATGATTCCGACAGGGAACTACGAGCAGTACTTC
.,TRBJ2-3,TRBV9,TRBD2,CASSGLAGERDTQYF,TGTGCCAGCAGCGGACTAGCGGGAGAAAGGGATACGCAGTATTTT
.,TRBJ2-1,TRBV20-1,TRBD2,CSASPGLDQFF,TGCAGTGCTAGCCCGGGACTAGACCAGTTCTTC
few,TRBJ2-1,TRBV4-1,.,CASSHSPGSGSYNEQFF,TGCGCCAGCAGCCACTCCCCTGGGAGCGGCTCCTACAATGAGCAGTTCTTC
.,TRBJ2-3,TRBV9,TRBD2,CASSLYSGGATDTQYF,TGTGCCAGCAGCCTCTATAGCGGGGGGGCAACAGATACGCAGTATTTT
.,TRBJ1-1,TRBV7-9,TRBD1,CASSLAAGGNTEAFF,TGTGCCAGCAGCTTGGCAGCAGGGGGGAACACTGAAGCTTTCTTT
.,TRBJ1-1,TRBV19,TRBD1,CASSTGQGGTEAFF,TGTGCCAGTAGCACCGGACAGGGGGGCACTGAAGCTTTCTTT
.,TRBJ1-2,TRBV30,TRBD1,CACWTGPIGYTF,TGTGCCTGCTGGACAGGCCCCATTGGCTACACCTTC
once,TRBJ2-7,TRBV5-1,.,CASRLDYQIEQYF,TGCGCCAGCAGATTGGACTATCAAATCGAGCAGTACTTC
.,TRBJ1-1,TRBV27,TRBD1,CASSLAGTAGTEAFF,TGTGCCAGCAGTTTGGCGGGGACAGCGGGGACTGAAGCTTTCTTT
.,TRBJ1-2,TRBV27,.,CASSPGLTIYGYTF,TGTGCCAGCAGCCCGGGTCTTACGATCTATGGCTACACCTTC
.,TRBJ2-5,TRBV18,.,CASSPPRQLIQETQYF,TGTGCCAGCTCACCCCCGCGACAGCTGATCCAAGAGACCCAGTACTTC
.,TRBJ2-1,TRBV19,TRBD2,CASSWSSGMYNEQFF,TGTGCCAGTAGCTGGTCTAGCGGCATGTACAATGAGCAGTTCTTC
.,TRBJ2-3,TRBV6-5,.,CASSPGGNTDTQYF,TGTGCCAGCAGTCCCGGAGGCAACACAGATACGCAGTATTTT
few,TRBJ1-5,TRBV13,TRBD1,CASSSRQGYQPQHF,TGTGCCAGCAGCTCCAGACAGGGGTATCAGCCCCAGCATTTT
.,TRBJ1-4,TRBV5-5,.,CASSQTGTTNEKLFF,TGTGCCAGCAGCCAAACGGGGACAACTAATGAAAAACTGTTTTTT
.,TRBJ2-1,TRBV4-1,TRBD2,CASSQGLAGGVNEQFF,TGCGCCAGCAGCCAAGGGCTAGCGGGAGGGGTTAATGAGCAGTTCTTC